This TCR beta chain appears in the sequencing data of a study of technical replicates of blood from a handful of donors. The table came from immunoSEQ multiplex PCR; TCRdb's copy has only in-frame clones and leaves some out. The table has 90,000 or so clones, 85% to 95% seen once. Germline lookup yields CDR1 LGHNA and CDR2 YNFKEQ. V was cut by 3 bases and J by 3 bases, with 13 bases left in between. This CDR3 spans 15 amino acids. The chain links TRBV4-2 to TRBJ2-3; a possible D gene is TRBD1 (6 bases). The material sequenced was T cells isolated from PBMCs. The clonotype was recovered from a human donor in good health. The CDR3 loop reads CASSQAGVGTDTQYF. CDR3 DNA: TGTGCCAGCAGCCAGGCAGGGGTCGGGACAGATACGCAGTATTTT.